A single sample gave rise to the 20 T cell receptor beta chains below, sequenced in a study of shared clonotypes between healthy human individuals. Sequencing used immunoSEQ multiplex PCR; TCRdb keeps in-frame clones, though not all of them. Found here are 330,000 or so clones, about 74% of them singletons; the top ten hold approximately 10%. Specimen: memory CD4+ T cells sorted from blood. Stated subset: CD45RA-negative fraction. These receptors came from a man aged 30 to 39 in good health.

J is TRBJ1-4 and V is TRBV30; D is perhaps TRBD1 (6 bases). Germline V gene lookup returns CDR1 GTSNPN and CDR2 SVGIG (reference sequence). This CDR3 is 13 amino acids long. Trimming shortened V by 2 bases and J by 8 bases, and 12 bases separated the two germline ends. This CDR3 is CAWSPGGREKLFF. DNA of the CDR3: TGTGCCTGGAGTCCTGGGGGCCGGGAAAAACTGTTTTTT.

The chain combines TRBV15 with TRBJ2-7; maybe TRBD1 (5 bases). Trimming pared 5 bases from V and 4 bases from J, leaving 12 bases between. CDR3 size: 13 residues. The germline V gene encodes CDR1 LNHNV and CDR2 YYDKDF (reference sequence). The CDR3, as DNA: TGTGCCACCAGCCCCCTGGGGCGGTACGAGCAGTACTTC. Translating it yields CATSPLGRYEQYF. The variable domain in full, with the rest retrieved from reference TRBV15 and TRBJ2-7, is DAMVIQNPRYQVTQFGKPVTLSCSQTLNHNVMYWYQQKSSQAPKLLFHYYDKDFNNEADTPDNFQSRRPNTSFCFLDIRSPGLGDTAMYLCATSPLGRYEQYFGPGTRLTVT.

V is TRBV29-1 and J is TRBJ2-5; perhaps TRBD2 as D (5 bases). V lost 7 bases and J 4 bases, leaving 13 bases between the germline ends. Looked up from germline, CDR1 is SQVTM and CDR2 is ANQGSEA. The CDR3 runs 12 residues. The CDR3 DNA reads TGCAGCGAGTGGACTGGAGGAGAGACCCAGTACTTC. Protein: CSEWTGGETQYF. Drawing the rest from reference TRBV29-1 and TRBJ2-5, the complete variable domain is SAVISQKPSRDICQRGTSLTIQCQVDSQVTMMFWYRQQPGQSLTLIATANQGSEATYESGFVIDKFPISRPNLTFSTLTVSNMSPEDSSIYLCSEWTGGETQYFGPGTRLLVL.

The gene calls are TRBV2 and TRBJ1-5, with TRBD1 matching 7 bases. The trim removed 7 bases at V and 2 bases at J, leaving 5 bases unmatched. Germline CDR1 reads SNHLY; CDR2 reads FYNNEI. The CDR3 contains 14 residues. The CDR3 loop is CASTQTGGNQPQHF. DNA for the CDR3: TGTGCCAGCACCCAAACAGGGGGCAATCAGCCCCAGCATTTT.

V gene TRBV2 combines with J gene TRBJ2-7; D may correspond to TRBD1 or TRBD2 (5 bases each). CDR1 is SNHLY, CDR2 FYNNEI, per germline. The germline V and J ends were trimmed by 6 bases and 8 bases, with 23 bases remaining between them. There are 15 residues in the CDR3. The CDR3 spells CASRPAPGPGIKQYF. CDR3 nucleotide sequence: TGTGCCAGCAGACCAGCACCGGGACCCGGTATAAAGCAGTACTTC.

The chain employs TRBV7-9 and TRBJ2-3, with D unresolved. Germline CDR1 reads SEHNR; CDR2 reads FQNEAQ (reference sequence). Trimming took 5 bases from V and 2 from J, leaving 17 bases between them. The CDR3 is made up of 16 amino acids. As DNA, the CDR3 is TGTGCCAGCAGCCCCCCCATCGGTGGATACACAGATACGCAGTATTTT. The encoded protein is CASSPPIGGYTDTQYF.

CDR3 in DNA: TGTGCCAGCAGTTCGCTTCGGGTAGCACCCTACAATGAGCAGTTCTTC. Protein: CASSSLRVAPYNEQFF. The V gene is TRBV6-5, the J gene TRBJ2-1; D unresolved. Trimming removed 4 bases at V and 2 bases at J, with 15 bases between. The CDR3 is made up of 16 amino acids. Germline loops: CDR1 MNHEY, CDR2 SVGAGI.

The rearrangement uses TRBV18 and TRBJ2-4, with 7 bases lining up with TRBD1. V gave up 4 bases and J gave up 5 bases; unmatched junction bases: 11. The CDR3 loop spans 16 amino acids. The V gene's germline CDR1 is KGHSH and CDR2 LQKENI. Here the CDR3 reads CASSLGTARRENIQYF. The CDR3 DNA sequence: TGTGCCAGCTCACTCGGGACAGCCCGACGAGAAAACATTCAGTACTTC.

This chain joins TRBV29-1 and TRBJ2-5; 7 bases map to TRBD2. The CDR3 length is 12 residues. The V gene's germline CDR1 is SQVTM and CDR2 ANQGSEA. V trimming: 7 bases; J trimming: 3 bases; junction bases outside the gene matches: 5. The CDR3 region has the DNA TGCAGCGGGAGGGAGGGGAAAGAGACCCAGTACTTC. Translating it yields CSGREGKETQYF.

A single count supports this clone. The J gene is TRBJ2-7, the V gene TRBV11-3, with D uncertain. This CDR3 is built from 15 residues. Looked up from germline, CDR1 is SGHNT and CDR2 is YENEEA. Trimming pared 0 bases from V and 0 bases from J, leaving 9 bases between. CDR3 coding DNA: TGTGCCAGCAGCTTAGATCCCGCAAGCTCCTACGAGCAGTACTTC. Protein sequence: CASSLDPASSYEQYF.

This rearrangement joins TRBV7-6 to TRBJ2-2, with a tentative D call TRBD1 (5 bases). The germline V and J ends were trimmed by 5 bases and 5 bases, with 15 bases remaining between them. Germline loops: CDR1 SGHVS, CDR2 FNYEAQ. The CDR3 has 15 amino acids. CDR3 nucleotides: TGTGCCAGCAGCGGCCAGGGCGCGAGAACCGGGGAGCTGTTTTTT. Translation: CASSGQGARTGELFF.

Turning to this clone: This may be a read error, as it is one base from a much larger clone. The same CDR3 is also encoded by other DNA sequences in this sample. CDR3 sequence reads: CASSSPGAMTEAFF. CDR3 DNA sequence: TGCGCCAGCAGCTCTCCAGGGGCTATGACTGAAGCCTTCTTT. The chain joins TRBV5-1 to TRBJ1-1; D might be TRBD1 (6 bases). Looked up from germline, CDR1 is SGHRS and CDR2 is YFSETQ. CDR3 length: 14 amino acids.

This clone was counted a single time. V is TRBV6-6 and J is TRBJ2-3, with D tentatively TRBD2 (6 bases). V shed 6 bases and J shed 9 bases, with 16 bases lying between them. The CDR3 length is 13 residues. Germline V gene data show CDR1 as MNHNY and CDR2 as SVGAGI (reference sequence). The CDR3 nucleotides read TGTGCCAGCAGCCCCCTAACGGGAGCGACGCAGTATTTT. As protein: CASSPLTGATQYF.

The chain uses TRBV18 and TRBJ1-5; no firm D call. The CDR3 runs to 14 residues. Germline V gene sequence: CDR1 KGHSH, CDR2 LQKENI. Trimming took off 3 bases at V and 1 base at J, with 7 bases between the two ends. In nucleotides, the CDR3 is TGTGCCAGCTCACCTAAAGGAAGCAATCAGCCCCAGCATTTT. Its translation: CASSPKGSNQPQHF.

This clone was seen a handful of times. Other nucleotide sequences from this sample produce the same CDR3. The V and J genes are TRBV9 and TRBJ2-3; no clear D gene. CDR1 SGDLS and CDR2 YYNGEE come from the germline V gene. This CDR3 has 13 amino acids. Trimming stripped 0 bases from V and 1 base from J, with 3 bases between. This chain's CDR3 is CASSVVGTDTQYF. The CDR3 nucleotides are TGTGCCAGCAGCGTAGTTGGCACAGATACGCAGTATTTT.

V gene TRBV20-1 combines with J gene TRBJ2-1; no reliable D call. V was trimmed by 4 bases and J by 8 bases, leaving 9 bases between them. There are 11 residues in the CDR3. Germline V gene data show CDR1 as DFQATT and CDR2 as SNEGSKA (reference sequence). This CDR3 is CSATPLYEQFF. Here the CDR3 DNA reads TGCAGTGCTACTCCCCTATATGAGCAGTTCTTC.

The sample holds a few counts of this clone. The chain combines TRBV25-1 with TRBJ2-5; D might be TRBD1 or TRBD2, each matching 6 bases. Trimming took 4 bases from V and 5 from J, leaving 8 bases between them. The CDR3 runs to 12 residues. Germline CDR1 MGHDK, CDR2 SYGVNS. As DNA, the CDR3 is TGTGCCAGCAGTGGGGGGGCTGAGACCCAGTACTTC. This encodes CASSGGAETQYF.

This clone has just one count. The V call is TRBV2, the J call TRBJ2-7, with D maybe TRBD2 (7 bases). V lost 8 bases and J lost 3, with 17 bases in between. The CDR3 has 14 amino acids. In germline, CDR1 is SNHLY, CDR2 FYNNEI. The CDR3 sequence is CASQNSGDNYEQYF. CDR3 in DNA: TGTGCCAGCCAGAACAGCGGGGACAACTACGAGCAGTACTTC.

CDR3 DNA: TGTGCCAGCAGCCCAGGGGGACTAGCGGACGAGACCCAGTACTTC. Its protein product is CASSPGGLADETQYF. The V gene is TRBV5-4, the J gene TRBJ2-5; 11 nucleotides agree with TRBD2. V lost 4 bases, J lost 5 bases, and 7 bases stayed unmatched. CDR3 size: 15 residues. The germline V gene encodes CDR1 SGHNT and CDR2 YYREEE (reference sequence).

A few counts support this clone. The rearrangement links TRBV27 to TRBJ1-3; no reliable D call. V lost 1 base to trimming and J lost 2 bases, with 6 bases between them. The germline V gene has CDR1 MNHEY and CDR2 SMNVEV (reference sequence). CDR3 length: 14 amino acids. This CDR3 reads CASSLYGPGNTIYF. CDR3 in DNA: TGTGCCAGCAGTTTATACGGGCCTGGAAACACCATATATTTT.